This T cell receptor (beta chain) stems from a study of cytomegalovirus exposure and HLA in healthy donors. PCR amplification relied on 60 Vbeta primers (plus 13 Jbeta primers). Profiling relied on immunoSEQ multiplex PCR, and the TCRdb table lists in-frame clones only, not all of them. The listing contains about 160,000 clones. Regarding the study as a whole: Investigators reported 150 to 200 TCR beta chains as tied to cytomegalovirus. Later analysis suggested links between common viral pathogens and several top significant clusters.

With respect to this clone: The antigen remains undetermined.

After removal of 4 bases from V and 7 bases from J, the junction contained 9 bases not matched to a gene. CDR1 is SGHRS, CDR2 YFSETQ, per germline. The CDR3 sequence is 15 residues long. Sequencing was performed on PBMCs. V usage is TRBV5-1 and J usage is TRBJ1-1, with 11 positions matching TRBD1. This TCR came from a woman aged 55-69 years in good health and CMV-seronegative. The CDR3 spells CASSGLGTGGDEAFF. The CDR3 region has the DNA TGCGCCAGCAGCGGTCTCGGGACAGGGGGTGATGAAGCTTTCTTT.